This entry features one T cell receptor (beta chain) sequence. The lymph nodes were axillary draining lymph nodes from breast cancer patients. This record comes from a study of breast tumors, draining lymph nodes, adjacent tissues. Germline V lookup: CDR1 SNHLY, CDR2 FYNNEI. The CDR3 is 16 residues long. Trimming removed 7 bases at V and 5 bases at J, with 23 bases between. From the multiplex PCR reads, TCRdb called clonotypes with MiXCR, one entry per CDR3 protein. Here the sample spans over 150,000 distinct CDR3 sequences, about 32% being singletons. Sequencing was done on a sample of axillary lymph node tissue. The chain carries TRBV2 and TRBJ1-2; D remains ambiguous. The sequence was obtained from a female donor with breast cancer. Some clones in this sample may be carry-over from other donors' samples. DNA for the CDR3: TGTGCCAGCATGGCTGGGCTAGTTAATCCGTCATATGGCTACACCTTC. Its protein product is CASMAGLVNPSYGYTF. The entire variable domain, with the rest obtained from reference TRBV2 and TRBJ1-2, is as follows: EPEVTQTPSHQVTQMGQEVILRCVPISNHLYFYWYRQILGQKVEFLVSFYNNEISEKSEIFDDQFSVERPDGSNFTLKIRSTKLEDSAMYFCASMAGLVNPSYGYTFGSGTRLTVV.